Each of the 29 T cell receptor beta chains below was sequenced from the same sample in a study of cytomegalovirus exposure and HLA in healthy donors. PCR amplification relied on 60 Vbeta primers (plus 13 Jbeta primers). The assay was immunoSEQ multiplex PCR, and TCRdb's table has in-frame clones only and misses some. The table lists roughly 160,000 clones, roughly 80% of them singletons. The specimen sequenced was PBMCs. The receptors come from a man aged 30 to 45 in good health and CMV-seropositive.

The chain couples TRBV29-1 to TRBJ2-5; D may be TRBD1 (5 bases). The length of the CDR3 is 11 residues. The germline CDR1 and CDR2 sequences are SQVTM and ANQGSEA. Between the trimmed V and J ends, which lost 7 bases and 0 bases, there was a span of 6 bases. CDR3 nucleotides: TGCAGCGCAGGGAACCAAGAGACCCAGTACTTC. This codes for CSAGNQETQYF.

This chain links TRBV4-1 with TRBJ2-7, with TRBD1 identical over 9 bases. The CDR3 runs to 14 residues. J was trimmed by 3 bases and V by 3 bases; bases with no gene match: 3. Germline V gene lookup returns CDR1 MGHRA and CDR2 YSYEKL. CDR3 in DNA: TGCGCCAGCAGCCAGGGACAGGGTTTCTACGAGCAGTACTTC. This codes for CASSQGQGFYEQYF.

The rearrangement uses TRBV30 and TRBJ1-2; tentative D call: TRBD1 (6 bases). Germline-derived CDR1 and CDR2 are GTSNPN and SVGIG (reference sequence). V was cut by 3 bases and J by 6 bases, with 14 bases left in between. The CDR3 has 13 residues. CDR3 sequence (DNA): TGTGCCTGGAGCCCACAGGGCTCTGATGGCTACACCTTC. It translates to CAWSPQGSDGYTF. The whole variable domain, remainder taken from reference TRBV30 and TRBJ1-2, is SQTIHQWPATLVQPVGSPLSLECTVEGTSNPNLYWYRQAAGRGLQLLFYSVGIGQISSEVPQNLSASRPQDRQFILSSKKLLLSDSGFYLCAWSPQGSDGYTFGSGTRLTVV.

The CDR3 spells CASSLGQGVTQDEQYF. The CDR3 DNA is TGCGCCAGCAGCCTCGGACAGGGGGTTACCCAGGACGAGCAGTACTTC. The chain couples TRBV5-1 to TRBJ2-7; 10 bases align to TRBD1. CDR3 length: 16 residues. CDR1 is SGHRS and CDR2 is YFSETQ in the germline V gene. Losses at the gene ends were 4 bases for V and 5 bases for J; bases not matched to a gene: 12.

The V call is TRBV11-1, the J call TRBJ2-7; D remains ambiguous. This CDR3 contains 14 residues. Trimming removed 1 base at V and 4 bases at J, with 11 bases between. The germline gives CDR1 SGHAT, CDR2 FQDESV (reference sequence). The DNA of the CDR3 is TGTGCCAGCAGCTTAGAAGTGGCAGGTTACGAGCAGTACTTC. Amino acid sequence: CASSLEVAGYEQYF. The full variable domain, in which reference TRBV11-1 and TRBJ2-7 provide the parts outside the CDR3, is EAEVAQSPRYKITEKSQAVAFWCDPISGHATLYWYRQILGQGPELLVQFQDESVVDDSQLPKDRFSAERLKGVDSTLKIQPAELGDSAMYLCASSLEVAGYEQYFGPGTRLTVT.

V usage is TRBV2 and J usage is TRBJ1-1, with 9 bases fitting TRBD1. Germline values: CDR1 SNHLY, CDR2 FYNNEI. V gave up 7 bases and J gave up 5 bases; unmatched junction bases: 8. The CDR3 is 14 residues long. The CDR3 reads CASTGQGSITEAFF. The CDR3 DNA sequence: TGTGCCAGCACTGGACAGGGGTCGATTACTGAAGCTTTCTTT.

This clone was detected only a few times. The chain links TRBV28 to TRBJ2-7, with TRBD1 matching over 8 bases. Germline assignment: CDR1 MDHEN and CDR2 SYDVKM. The V gene end was trimmed by 3 bases and the J gene end by 2 bases; junction bases not matched to a gene: 0. The CDR3 has 13 amino acids. The CDR3 DNA reads TGTGCCAGCAGTTTGACAGGGGCCTACGAGCAGTACTTC. Protein: CASSLTGAYEQYF.

Regarding this clone: This sample includes further DNA sequences coding for the same CDR3. The chain recombines TRBV28 with TRBJ1-1; TRBD1 is a possible D gene (5 bases). The CDR3 has 13 residues. The V and J ends lost 4 bases and 1 base respectively, with 7 bases between them. Germline assignment: CDR1 MDHEN and CDR2 SYDVKM. The CDR3 sequence: CASSSGQNTEAFF. The CDR3 DNA reads TGTGCCAGCAGTTCCGGACAGAACACTGAAGCTTTCTTT.

The V call is TRBV10-3, the J call TRBJ2-7; 11 bases are shared with TRBD2. Germline trimming cut 0 bases from V and 2 bases from J; bases unmatched to any gene: 0. This CDR3 has 15 residues. Germline CDR1 reads ENHRY; CDR2 reads SYGVKD. The CDR3 spells CAISESSGGAYEQYF. CDR3 DNA sequence: TGTGCCATCAGTGAGTCTAGCGGGGGGGCCTACGAGCAGTACTTC.

The chain recombines TRBV27 with TRBJ1-5, with 8 nucleotides matching TRBD1. Trimming removed 4 bases from V and 0 bases from J; junction bases left unmatched: 5. Germline V gene lookup returns CDR1 MNHEY and CDR2 SMNVEV (reference sequence). The CDR3 length is 16 residues. The CDR3 reads CASSSVQGGSNQPQHF. The CDR3 DNA sequence: TGTGCCAGCAGTTCTGTACAGGGGGGTAGCAATCAGCCCCAGCATTTT.

This clone was seen once. The V and J genes are TRBV6-1 and TRBJ1-3; TRBD1 matches at 7 bases. CDR1 and CDR2 from the germline V gene are MNHNS and SASEGT. The V and J ends lost 6 bases and 4 bases, in that order; junction bases with no gene match: 9. The CDR3 length is 15 residues. The CDR3 loop is CASRPAGGRGNTIYF. The CDR3 DNA sequence: TGTGCCAGCAGGCCCGCAGGGGGGCGAGGAAACACCATATATTTT.

This rearrangement joins TRBV4-2 to TRBJ2-5; D is undetermined. The V gene lost 4 bases and the J gene lost 2 bases, with 8 bases spanning the gap. Germline V gene sequence: CDR1 LGHNA, CDR2 YNFKEQ. The CDR3 loop spans 13 amino acids. CDR3 coding DNA: TGTGCCAGCAGCCGAGCCCTTCAAGAGACCCAGTACTTC. The encoded protein is CASSRALQETQYF.

This clone was recorded once. The gene calls are TRBV28 and TRBJ1-5; D perhaps matches TRBD1 (6 bases). Germline V lookup: CDR1 MDHEN, CDR2 SYDVKM. Trimming pared 3 bases from V and 1 base from J, leaving 10 bases between. The CDR3 sequence is 15 residues long. CDR3 sequence (DNA): TGTGCCAGCAGTTTTTATGACAGGAGCAATCAGCCCCAGCATTTT. As protein: CASSFYDRSNQPQHF.

The J gene is TRBJ1-5, the V gene TRBV6-6; TRBD1 is a possible D gene (6 bases). CDR3 length equals 14 residues. The V gene's germline CDR1 is MNHNY and CDR2 SVGAGI (reference sequence). V was clipped by 6 bases and J by 3 bases, with 12 bases between them. The CDR3 nucleotides read TGTGCCAGCAGCGAACAGGGATTCAATCAGCCCCAGCATTTT. Protein: CASSEQGFNQPQHF.

This chain connects TRBV10-3 to TRBJ2-2; a possible D gene is TRBD2 (5 bases). Germline CDR1 and CDR2: ENHRY and SYGVKD. CDR3 size: 15 residues. Trimming cost V 10 bases and J 2 bases, with 17 bases left between them. CDR3 region: CATSSGLVNTGELFF. In DNA form, the CDR3 reads TGTGCCACAAGTTCTGGACTGGTAAACACCGGGGAGCTGTTTTTT.

J is TRBJ2-1 and V is TRBV5-6, with 8 bases that match TRBD1. Germline V CDR1 and CDR2: SGHDT, YYEEEE. J lost 7 bases, V lost 1 base, and 7 bases had no gene match. This CDR3 is built from 15 residues. This CDR3 reads CASSLFGQGRNEQFF. Written as DNA, the CDR3 is TGTGCCAGCAGCTTGTTCGGACAGGGACGGAATGAGCAGTTCTTC.

The rearrangement uses TRBV7-6 and TRBJ2-7, with 10 positions matching TRBD1. With V trimmed by 5 bases and J by 2 bases, 3 bases remained unmatched. From germline, CDR1 is SGHVS and CDR2 FNYEAQ. The CDR3 runs to 14 residues. This CDR3 reads CASSQGTGAYEQYF. In DNA form, the CDR3 reads TGTGCCAGCAGCCAGGGGACAGGGGCCTACGAGCAGTACTTC. The full variable domain, completed using reference TRBV7-6 and TRBJ2-7, is GAGVSQSPRYKVTKRGQDVALRCDPISGHVSLYWYRQALGQGPEFLTYFNYEAQQDKSGLPNDRFSAERPEGSISTLTIQRTEQRDSAMYRCASSQGTGAYEQYFGPGTRLTVT.

The chain carries TRBV7-8 and TRBJ2-5, with 10 bases that match TRBD1. V lost 1 base and J lost 7; bases outside the gene matches: 3. The CDR3 sequence is 14 residues long. Germline lookup yields CDR1 SGHVS and CDR2 FQNEAQ. Here the CDR3 DNA reads TGTGCCAGCAGCTTAGAAGGACAGGGGGGGACCCAGTACTTC. It codes for CASSLEGQGGTQYF.

The chain employs TRBV4-1 and TRBJ1-2; 8 bases map to TRBD1. Germline V gives CDR1 MGHRA, CDR2 YSYEKL. J lost 4 bases, V lost 0 bases, and 4 bases had no gene match. This CDR3 spans 15 amino acids. The DNA for the CDR3 is TGCGCCAGCAGCCAAGAAGGACAGGGTCTCTATGGCTACACCTTC. It encodes CASSQEGQGLYGYTF.

This chain joins TRBV2 and TRBJ2-2, with D possibly TRBD1 on 6 matching bases. Germline CDR1 reads SNHLY; CDR2 reads FYNNEI. This CDR3 has 13 residues. Trimming stripped 6 bases from V and 10 bases from J, with 15 bases between. CDR3 nucleotide sequence: TGTGCCAGCAGGGACTCCGGGACATTGGAGCTGTTTTTT. Protein: CASRDSGTLELFF.

This clone was observed a few times. The chain combines TRBV30 with TRBJ2-1; possibly TRBD2 for D (6 bases). Germline assignment: CDR1 GTSNPN and CDR2 SVGIG (reference sequence). With 3 bases removed from V and 4 bases from J, the gap between germline ends came to 10 bases. This CDR3 has 13 amino acids. The CDR3 here is CAWRGLPYNEQFF. CDR3 DNA: TGTGCCTGGAGGGGACTCCCGTACAATGAGCAGTTCTTC.

The rearrangement joins TRBV20-1 to TRBJ2-7; no firm D call. The CDR3 runs to 11 residues. Trimming stripped 6 bases from V and 4 bases from J, with 10 bases between. CDR1 and CDR2 (germline): DFQATT, SNEGSKA (reference sequence). The CDR3 bases are TGCAGTGCAGATACTTTGTACGAGCAGTACTTC. Encoded protein: CSADTLYEQYF.

This clone was seen a few times. The chain employs TRBV28 and TRBJ2-7; tentatively, D is TRBD1 (6 bases). Looked up from germline, CDR1 is MDHEN and CDR2 is SYDVKM. This CDR3 has 14 amino acids. Trimming pared 7 bases from V and 3 bases from J, leaving 16 bases between. CDR3 loop: CASKVPGHDYEQYF. The CDR3 DNA reads as TGTGCCAGCAAGGTACCGGGACACGACTACGAGCAGTACTTC.

The chain is built from TRBV5-1 and TRBJ2-1, with TRBD1 matching over 10 bases. Germline V gene data show CDR1 as SGHRS and CDR2 as YFSETQ. The CDR3 runs to 15 residues. After removal of 2 bases from V and 4 bases from J, the junction contained 3 bases not matched to a gene. CDR3 amino acids: CASSLPGQGYNEQFF. The CDR3, as DNA: TGCGCCAGCAGCTTACCGGGACAGGGGTACAATGAGCAGTTCTTC.

The chain joins TRBV5-1 to TRBJ2-3; D gene uncertain. V was pared by 0 bases and J by 4 bases, with 9 bases between. Germline V gives CDR1 SGHRS, CDR2 YFSETQ. This CDR3 comprises 14 residues. CDR3 in DNA: TGCGCCAGCAGCTTGGATTCGGGTTCAGATACGCAGTATTTT. Protein product: CASSLDSGSDTQYF.

In nucleotides, the CDR3 is TGTGCCAGCAGCTTAGCCACAGGGGGGAACACCGGGGAGCTGTTTTTT. As protein: CASSLATGGNTGELFF. The V and J genes are TRBV7-9 and TRBJ2-2, with TRBD1 matching over 8 bases. Trimming removed 0 bases from V and 1 base from J; junction bases left unmatched: 1. The CDR3 length is 16 residues. Germline loops: CDR1 SEHNR, CDR2 FQNEAQ (reference sequence).

This clone was counted a single time. The chain carries TRBV7-8 and TRBJ2-7, with D hard to call. The length of the CDR3 is 14 residues. V lost 5 bases to trimming and J lost 1 base, with 12 bases between them. The germline V gene has CDR1 SGHVS and CDR2 FQNEAQ. Here the CDR3 reads CASSPYSYSYEQYF. CDR3 DNA sequence: TGTGCCAGCAGCCCTTATTCCTATTCCTACGAGCAGTACTTC.

The chain uses TRBV9 and TRBJ1-5; a weak D match, TRBD1 (5 bases). The V gene lost 0 bases and the J gene lost 1 base, with 11 bases spanning the gap. CDR1 is SGDLS, CDR2 YYNGEE, per germline. The CDR3 spans 16 residues. The CDR3 DNA follows: TGTGCCAGCAGCGTAGGCGACCAGGGAAGCAATCAGCCCCAGCATTTT. Translating gives CASSVGDQGSNQPQHF.

In this sample, this clone turned up a few times. The rearrangement joins TRBV6-8 to TRBJ1-5; 9 bases align to TRBD1. Losses at the gene ends were 8 bases for V and 0 bases for J; bases not matched to a gene: 14. CDR1 is MNHGY, CDR2 SAAAGT, per germline. The CDR3 is 18 residues long. CDR3 DNA: TGTGCCAGCGGGGGATGGACAGGGGTTTTACATAGCAATCAGCCCCAGCATTTT. Translating gives CASGGWTGVLHSNQPQHF.